This T cell receptor (beta chain) derives from a study of shared T cell receptors in the human thymus. The data were produced by immunoSEQ multiplex PCR, yet TCRdb's version contains in-frame clones alone and is incomplete. The table shows more than 550,000 clones, with more than 70% occurring only once. Germline lookup yields CDR1 SGHVS and CDR2 FNYEAQ. V dropped 1 base and J dropped 1 base, with 10 bases sitting between them. This CDR3 is built from 15 residues. This clone appeared a single time. The sample also formed part of further work on human thymus T cells. That study adds: Infants served as donors; they were healthy and Finnish and were having corrective surgery for congenital heart defects. Thymic samples were excised during corrective heart operations. Blood and thymic repertoires both appeared biased in V and J gene usage. A high degree of thymic repertoire overlap among unrelated individuals was reported in related research.

The sequenced sample consisted of thymocytes. The chain couples TRBV7-6 to TRBJ1-1; tentatively, D is TRBD1 (6 bases). The sequence came from a boy in the first two years of life with a congenital heart defect. DNA of the CDR3: TGTGCCAGCAGCTTAGGGGGGCCAGGGAACACTGAAGCTTTCTTT. Encoded protein: CASSLGGPGNTEAFF.